This T cell receptor (beta chain) appears in the sequencing data of a study of human T cells and chemical hapten exposure. The study, taken as a whole, reports: Donor immune responses may differ from healthy people's, since all donors had alopecia. While controls formed fewer of them, expanded TCRs formed significantly more large CDR3 similarity clusters.

Authors' analysis steps: Individual samples carried between roughly 23,224 and 750,000 TCRs, with more than 85,000 as the median. MiXCR was run by TCRdb on the RACE reads, yielding one entry per CDR3 protein. TCRdb's processing, not the authors' own work, is the source of the V and J calls. The sample consists of about 190,000 distinct CDR3 sequences, approximately 24% of them appearing once. With regard to this clonotype: Its antigen is currently unknown.

Time point indicated: patch test 3, about 24 weeks after DPC sensitization. As to treatment: therapeutic diphenylcyclopropenone sensitization with weekly scalp DPC. The J segment lost 6 bases and the V segment lost 1 base, leaving 7 bases of the junction unmatched. The germline CDR1 and CDR2 sequences are SGHAT and FQNNGV. The CDR3 extends over 17 amino acids. This chain uses TRBV11-2 with TRBJ2-2, with 11 bases that match TRBD2. The sample in question was whole blood, obtained in connection with sensitization to the hapten diphenylcyclopropenone (DPC). This TCR derives from a middle-aged woman with alopecia areata. Some clones in this sample may be carry-over from other donors' samples. The CDR3 here is CASSLVLAGVSPGELFF. CDR3 nucleotide sequence: TGTGCCAGCAGCTTAGTACTAGCGGGAGTTTCTCCCGGGGAGCTGTTTTTT.